The next 22 T cell receptor beta chains were all read from a single sample in a study of CD4+ T cells in melanoma. Measured with immunoSEQ multiplex PCR; TCRdb has only the in-frame clones, and not every one. The sample contains roughly 52,000 clones, 60% to 75% of which appear only once. The sample comprised tumor tissue. The receptors were sampled from a human donor with melanoma.

This clone appeared a single time. The chain recombines TRBV10-3 with TRBJ2-7; 9 bases line up with TRBD1. CDR3 length equals 12 residues. In germline, CDR1 is ENHRY, CDR2 SYGVKD. Trimming at V came to 6 bases and at J to 5 bases, leaving 2 bases not matched to a gene. The DNA of the CDR3 is TGTGCCATCAGGGGGACAGGGAACGAGCAGTACTTC. Its protein is CAIRGTGNEQYF.

This clone has a handful of counts. This rearrangement joins TRBV19 to TRBJ1-1; D is possibly TRBD1 (6 bases). The V end was cut by 6 bases, the J end by 1 base, with 15 bases between. The CDR3 has 15 residues. Germline loops: CDR1 LNHDA, CDR2 SQIVND (reference sequence). CDR3 nucleotide sequence: TGTGCCAGTAGCCTCCGGGACACGCCGAACACTGAAGCTTTCTTT. Protein: CASSLRDTPNTEAFF.

The chain combines TRBV6-1 with TRBJ1-2, with a tentative D call TRBD1 (5 bases). The V gene's germline CDR1 is MNHNS and CDR2 SASEGT. Trimming cost V 6 bases and J 4 bases, with 15 bases left between them. This CDR3 contains 14 residues. The CDR3 DNA is TGTGCCAGCAGACAGGACCCAACCACCTATGGCTACACCTTC. Protein sequence: CASRQDPTTYGYTF.

This chain links TRBV29-1 with TRBJ1-1; 7 positions agree with TRBD1. V gave up 7 bases and J gave up 6 bases; unmatched junction bases: 11. The CDR3 length is 13 residues. CDR1 SQVTM and CDR2 ANQGSEA come from the germline V gene. The CDR3 sequence: CSAVDRANAEAFF. CDR3 sequence (DNA): TGCAGCGCAGTCGACAGGGCAAACGCTGAAGCTTTCTTT.

The chain has TRBV5-4 and TRBJ2-3, with 8 bases fitting TRBD2. The CDR3 is 13 amino acids. Trimming cost V 3 bases and J 5 bases; bases outside gene matches: 2. Germline V gives CDR1 SGHNT, CDR2 YYREEE (reference sequence). The CDR3 DNA reads TGTGCCAGCAGCTCCGGGGGGGGAGATACGCAGTATTTT. Its translation is CASSSGGGDTQYF.

The chain carries TRBV4-3 and TRBJ2-2; D ambiguous. Trimming removed 1 base from V and 0 bases from J, with 12 bases in between. The CDR3 contains 17 residues. In germline, CDR1 is LGHNA, CDR2 YSLEER. CDR3 residues: CASSQGLSRANTGELFF. The CDR3 DNA sequence: TGCGCCAGCAGCCAAGGGTTATCCCGAGCGAACACCGGGGAGCTGTTTTTT.

In its sample, this clone is medium-sized. The chain carries TRBV19 and TRBJ1-1; 7 bases line up with TRBD1. The CDR3 is 14 residues long. Germline assignment: CDR1 LNHDA and CDR2 SQIVND (reference sequence). V was clipped by 5 bases and J by 2 bases; unmatched bases: 5. The CDR3 loop reads CASSSDRINTEAFF. The CDR3 DNA is TGTGCCAGTAGTTCGGACAGGATAAACACTGAAGCTTTCTTT.

The gene calls are TRBV9 and TRBJ2-7, with D uncertain. The CDR3 loop spans 15 amino acids. V was clipped by 0 bases and J by 4 bases, with 14 bases between them. CDR1 SGDLS and CDR2 YYNGEE come from the germline V gene. The CDR3 loop reads CASSVGDRATYEQYF. CDR3 nucleotides: TGTGCCAGCAGCGTAGGTGATCGGGCCACTTACGAGCAGTACTTC.

This chain joins TRBV5-1 and TRBJ1-2; D possibly corresponds to TRBD1 (6 bases). Trimming stripped 4 bases from V and 4 bases from J, with 14 bases between. The CDR3 runs 14 residues. The V gene's germline CDR1 is SGHRS and CDR2 YFSETQ. The CDR3 DNA sequence: TGCGCCAGCAGCCCCGGGGGGGGCGGCTATGGCTACACCTTC. Residues: CASSPGGGGYGYTF.

The chain uses TRBV2 and TRBJ1-6, with a possible D match to TRBD1 (5 bases). Germline V gene lookup returns CDR1 SNHLY and CDR2 FYNNEI. This CDR3 is built from 16 residues. The V end lost 6 bases, the J end lost 0 bases, and 12 bases lay between the germline ends. The CDR3 loop reads CASRSWGDSYNSPLHF. DNA for the CDR3: TGTGCCAGCAGGTCCTGGGGGGACTCCTATAATTCACCCCTCCACTTT.

This sequence joins TRBV6-6 and TRBJ1-6, with D uncertain. Germline CDR1 MNHNY, CDR2 SVGAGI (reference sequence). Trimming cost V 4 bases and J 5 bases, with 12 bases left between them. The CDR3 contains 15 residues. The CDR3: CASSLMSVDNSPLHF. DNA of the CDR3: TGTGCCAGCAGTTTGATGTCTGTGGATAATTCACCCCTCCACTTT.

The rearrangement uses TRBV15 and TRBJ2-5; D gene unclear. Germline lookup yields CDR1 LNHNV and CDR2 YYDKDF (reference sequence). The CDR3 has 14 amino acids. Between the trimmed V and J ends, which lost 8 bases and 1 base, there was a span of 14 bases. CDR3 region: CATSDGPIQETQYF. The CDR3, as DNA: TGTGCCACCTCCGACGGGCCGATCCAAGAGACCCAGTACTTC.

The chain couples TRBV2 to TRBJ2-1, with TRBD2 matching over 14 bases. V dropped 6 bases and J dropped 10; count of bases not matched to a gene: 2. The germline CDR1 and CDR2 sequences are SNHLY and FYNNEI. The length of the CDR3 is 13 residues. The CDR3 bases are TGTGCCAGCAGACGACTAGCGGGGGGGGAGCAGTTCTTC. It codes for CASRRLAGGEQFF.

This clone was detected a few times. CDR3 nucleotides: TGTGCCAGCAGCCAAGTGCAGGGGGCCGCCACAGATACGCAGTATTTT. Its protein product is CASSQVQGAATDTQYF. The genes are TRBV14 and TRBJ2-3; TRBD1 agrees at 8 bases. The CDR3 sequence is 16 residues long. V was clipped by 1 base and J by 2 bases; unmatched bases: 5. Germline values: CDR1 SGHDN, CDR2 FVKESK. The full variable domain, with the rest looked up from reference TRBV14 and TRBJ2-3, is EAGVTQFPSHSVIEKGQTVTLRCDPISGHDNLYWYRRVMGKEIKFLLHFVKESKQDESGMPNNRFLAERTGGTYSTLKVQPAELEDSGVYFCASSQVQGAATDTQYFGPGTRLTVL.

This clone was seen ten or more times. The chain recombines TRBV7-3 with TRBJ1-1; D not resolved. This CDR3 contains 13 residues. Germline V lookup: CDR1 SGHTA, CDR2 FQGTGA. Deletions cut 2 bases from V and 0 bases from J, with 4 bases between. CDR3 loop: CASSLSVNTEAFF. CDR3 DNA sequence: TGTGCCAGCAGCTTATCAGTGAACACTGAAGCTTTCTTT.

This chain joins TRBV29-1 and TRBJ1-2, with 7 positions matching TRBD1. The CDR3 totals 12 residues. Germline V gives CDR1 SQVTM, CDR2 ANQGSEA. The V segment lost 4 bases and the J segment 5 bases; nucleotides outside the gene matches: 4. The CDR3 DNA follows: TGCAGCGTTGGACAGGGTCAATATGGCTACACCTTC. Its protein product is CSVGQGQYGYTF.

The chain employs TRBV7-9 and TRBJ2-7, with unresolved D. This CDR3 region has 11 residues. In germline, CDR1 is SEHNR, CDR2 FQNEAQ (reference sequence). V shed 5 bases and J shed 3 bases, with 5 bases lying between them. The CDR3 reads CASSPNYEQYF. Written as DNA, the CDR3 is TGTGCCAGCAGCCCCAACTACGAGCAGTACTTC.

By sample share, this clone is medium-sized. The V gene is TRBV6-1, the J gene TRBJ1-6; 8 positions agree with TRBD1. CDR1 and CDR2 from the germline V gene are MNHNS and SASEGT. CDR3 length equals 14 residues. V lost 6 bases and J lost 11; bases outside the gene matches: 9. The CDR3 reads CASRDGQGIAPLHF. CDR3 nucleotide sequence: TGTGCCAGCAGGGACGGACAGGGTATCGCACCCCTCCACTTT.

The V gene is TRBV27, the J gene TRBJ1-1, with unresolved D. CDR3 length equals 15 residues. The V end was cut by 1 base, the J end by 1 base, with 10 bases between. The germline gives CDR1 MNHEY, CDR2 SMNVEV (reference sequence). As DNA, the CDR3 is TGTGCCAGCAGTTTATTCCGGGAGGCGAACACTGAAGCTTTCTTT. It translates to CASSLFREANTEAFF.

This clone was seen at least ten times. This chain links TRBV7-5 with TRBJ1-1; TRBD1, as called in the table, went unchecked against the DNA. TRBV7-5 is tagged as a pseudogene. The CDR3 spans 14 residues. CDR3 residues: CARRRGRRKNEAFF. Here the CDR3 DNA reads TGTGCCAGAAGAAGGGGGCGACGAAAAAATGAAGCTTTCTTT.

DNA for the CDR3: TGTGCCAGCAGCCATGGTTTGTCCTACGAGCAGTACTTC. Encoded protein: CASSHGLSYEQYF. This chain links TRBV11-1 with TRBJ2-7; no clear D. From germline, CDR1 is SGHAT and CDR2 FQDESV (reference sequence). The CDR3 has 13 amino acids. The V end lost 5 bases, the J end lost 1 base, and 9 bases lay between the germline ends.

This chain links TRBV7-2 with TRBJ2-1; TRBD2 agrees at 11 bases. The CDR3 consists of 16 residues. Trimming at V came to 2 bases and at J to 5 bases, leaving 5 bases not matched to a gene. CDR1 is SGHTA, CDR2 FQGNSA, per germline. The CDR3 loop reads CASSLLVGLADNEQFF. In DNA form, the CDR3 reads TGTGCCAGCAGCTTACTCGTGGGACTAGCGGACAATGAGCAGTTCTTC.